This is a list of T cell receptor beta chains from one sample in a study of cytomegalovirus exposure and HLA in healthy donors. The method was immunoSEQ multiplex PCR; TCRdb's version includes in-frame clones alone and lacks a portion of them. This sample yields about 130,000 clones, of which around 81% are seen a single time; less than 0.75% belongs to the top ten. Sequencing was done on a sample of PBMCs. The origin of the receptors is a man aged 18 to 35 in good health and CMV-seronegative. The CDR3 runs from the conserved cysteine through the conserved F or W. The D gene is left open where the match is weak. Some rows mark clone size as missing; the rest say once, few, many or name a class of expanded clone.

V	size	J	D	CDR3	DNA
TRBV11-2	NA	TRBJ2-7	NA	CASSSRLVYEQYF	TGTGCCAGCAGCTCCCGTCTAGTCTACGAGCAGTACTTC
TRBV7-9	NA	TRBJ1-5	TRBD1	CASSHDRAQPQHF	TGTGCCAGCAGCCACGACAGGGCCCAGCCCCAGCATTTT
TRBV6-5	NA	TRBJ1-4	NA	CAAGGTPNEKLFF	TGTGCCGCGGGGGGGACTCCTAATGAAAAACTGTTTTTT
TRBV29-1	NA	TRBJ1-1	NA	CSVDLRQSANTEAFF	TGCAGCGTTGATCTGCGACAGAGTGCGAACACTGAAGCTTTCTTT
TRBV19	NA	TRBJ2-2	TRBD2	CASSNVPGGRFGGELFF	TGTGCCAGTAGTAACGTCCCGGGGGGGCGGTTTGGCGGGGAGCTGTTTTTT
TRBV7-2	NA	TRBJ1-5	NA	CASSLGRGYQPQHF	TGTGCCAGCAGCTTAGGTCGGGGGTATCAGCCCCAGCATTTT
TRBV2	NA	TRBJ1-6	NA	CASSTRAGESYNSPLHF	TGTGCCAGCTCCACGAGGGCAGGGGAATCCTATAATTCACCCCTCCACTTT
TRBV30	NA	TRBJ2-6	NA	CAWSVGSPGANVLTF	TGTGCCTGGAGTGTAGGGAGCCCTGGGGCCAACGTCCTGACTTTC
TRBV5-6	few	TRBJ1-2	TRBD1	CASSLTGGNYGYTF	TGTGCCAGCAGCTTGACAGGGGGGAACTATGGCTACACCTTC
TRBV11-2	NA	TRBJ2-7	NA	CASSLDQPLGSVYEQYF	TGTGCCAGCAGCTTAGATCAGCCACTCGGAAGCGTTTACGAGCAGTACTTC
TRBV5-6	NA	TRBJ2-7	TRBD2	CASSPPGKLAGESYEQYF	TGTGCCAGCAGCCCTCCTGGAAAACTAGCGGGGGAGTCCTACGAGCAGTACTTC
TRBV9	NA	TRBJ1-2	TRBD1	CASSPQGTGYYGYTF	TGTGCCAGCAGCCCTCAGGGGACAGGATACTATGGCTACACCTTC
TRBV29-1	NA	TRBJ2-5	NA	CSTLGLGWKETQYF	TGCAGCACTCTGGGTCTAGGCTGGAAAGAGACCCAGTACTTC
TRBV7-2	NA	TRBJ2-2	TRBD2	CASSSVFTSGVPGELFF	TGTGCCAGCAGCTCTGTATTTACTAGCGGGGTGCCCGGGGAGCTGTTTTTT
TRBV5-4	NA	TRBJ1-2	NA	CASGSISGGYGYTF	TGTGCCAGCGGTAGCATATCCGGGGGCTATGGCTACACCTTC
TRBV7-2	NA	TRBJ1-5	TRBD1	CASSLAGRTGPNSNQPQHF	TGTGCCAGCAGCTTAGCGGGTCGGACAGGGCCGAATAGCAATCAGCCCCAGCATTTT
TRBV4-3	NA	TRBJ1-1	NA	CASSQAGALGNEAFF	TGCGCCAGCAGCCAAGCAGGGGCTCTGGGAAATGAAGCTTTCTTT
TRBV29-1	NA	TRBJ2-5	TRBD1	CSVLHRGETQYF	TGCAGCGTCCTTCACAGGGGAGAGACCCAGTACTTC
TRBV29-1	NA	TRBJ1-2	NA	CSVEPPGEGYTF	TGCAGCGTTGAACCACCCGGAGAGGGCTACACCTTC
TRBV7-9	NA	TRBJ1-1	NA	CASSPRRAGSNTEAFF	TGTGCCAGCAGCCCCCGAAGGGCAGGGTCAAACACTGAAGCTTTCTTT
TRBV14	NA	TRBJ2-2	NA	CASSQVQGATGELFF	TGTGCCAGCAGCCAAGTTCAGGGTGCCACCGGGGAGCTGTTTTTT
TRBV6-5	once	TRBJ1-1	NA	CASSYRQNRVTTEAFF	TGTGCCAGCAGTTACCGACAAAACAGGGTAACGACTGAAGCTTTCTTT
TRBV19	NA	TRBJ2-3	TRBD1	CASSASAGQGIDTQYF	TGTGCCAGTAGTGCCTCGGCGGGACAGGGTATAGATACGCAGTATTTT
TRBV5-5	NA	TRBJ1-5	TRBD1	CASRPGTGENQPQHF	TGTGCCAGCAGACCTGGGACAGGAGAAAATCAGCCCCAGCATTTT
TRBV29-1	NA	TRBJ2-1	NA	CSARQTFGGPSSYNEQFF	TGCAGCGCCAGACAAACATTTGGCGGGCCCAGCTCCTACAATGAGCAGTTCTTC
TRBV7-9	NA	TRBJ1-4	NA	CASSRGGRGDEKLFF	TGTGCCAGCAGCCGGGGGGGCCGCGGGGATGAAAAACTGTTTTTT
TRBV9	NA	TRBJ1-4	NA	CASSVDGSGNEKLFF	TGTGCCAGCAGCGTAGATGGTTCGGGGAATGAAAAACTGTTTTTT
TRBV19	NA	TRBJ2-7	NA	CASSISQGQSYEQYF	TGTGCCAGTAGTATCTCACAGGGACAATCCTACGAGCAGTACTTC
TRBV10-3	NA	TRBJ2-2	NA	CAIGQWENTGELFF	TGTGCTATTGGACAGTGGGAGAACACCGGGGAGCTGTTTTTT
TRBV7-8	NA	TRBJ2-2	TRBD2	CASKLPRRLAGANTGELFF	TGTGCCAGCAAACTACCAAGACGACTAGCGGGGGCGAACACCGGGGAGCTGTTTTTT
TRBV14	NA	TRBJ1-3	TRBD1	CASSQVQGATGNTIYF	TGTGCCAGCAGCCAAGTCCAGGGGGCGACTGGAAACACCATATATTTT
TRBV4-3	NA	TRBJ2-2	TRBD1	CASSLTGLNTGELFF	TGCGCCAGCAGCCTGACAGGGCTTAACACCGGGGAGCTGTTTTTT
TRBV7-9	NA	TRBJ1-2	NA	CASSLPYSQAKGGYTF	TGTGCCAGCAGCTTACCCTACTCACAGGCTAAGGGTGGCTACACCTTC
TRBV4-1	few	TRBJ1-4	NA	CASSLSGGEKLFF	TGCGCCAGCAGCCTGTCCGGGGGTGAAAAACTGTTTTTT
TRBV10-3	NA	TRBJ2-1	TRBD2	CAISGTSGELNEQFF	TGTGCCATCAGTGGAACTAGCGGGGAGCTCAATGAGCAGTTCTTC
TRBV28	NA	TRBJ2-7	TRBD1	CASSITGQGISYEQYF	TGTGCCAGCAGTATTACGGGACAGGGAATATCCTACGAGCAGTACTTC
TRBV6-5	NA	TRBJ2-5	NA	CASSYNSAGQETQYF	TGTGCCAGCAGTTACAACTCCGCGGGACAAGAGACCCAGTACTTC
TRBV5-8	NA	TRBJ1-2	TRBD1	CASTPAGQGGGYTF	TGTGCCAGCACCCCGGCGGGACAGGGAGGTGGCTACACCTTC